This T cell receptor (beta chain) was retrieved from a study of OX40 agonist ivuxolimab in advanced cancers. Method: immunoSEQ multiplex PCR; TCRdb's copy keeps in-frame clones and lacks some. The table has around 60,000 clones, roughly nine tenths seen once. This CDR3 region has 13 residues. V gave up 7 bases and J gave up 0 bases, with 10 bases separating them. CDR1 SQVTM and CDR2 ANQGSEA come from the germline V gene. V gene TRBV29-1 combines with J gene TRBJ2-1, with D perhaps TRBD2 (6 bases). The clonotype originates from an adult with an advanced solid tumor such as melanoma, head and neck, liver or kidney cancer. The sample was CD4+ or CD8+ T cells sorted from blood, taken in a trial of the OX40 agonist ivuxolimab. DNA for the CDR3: TGCAGCGCTGACGGGGGCTCCTACAATGAGCAGTTCTTC. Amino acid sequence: CSADGGSYNEQFF.